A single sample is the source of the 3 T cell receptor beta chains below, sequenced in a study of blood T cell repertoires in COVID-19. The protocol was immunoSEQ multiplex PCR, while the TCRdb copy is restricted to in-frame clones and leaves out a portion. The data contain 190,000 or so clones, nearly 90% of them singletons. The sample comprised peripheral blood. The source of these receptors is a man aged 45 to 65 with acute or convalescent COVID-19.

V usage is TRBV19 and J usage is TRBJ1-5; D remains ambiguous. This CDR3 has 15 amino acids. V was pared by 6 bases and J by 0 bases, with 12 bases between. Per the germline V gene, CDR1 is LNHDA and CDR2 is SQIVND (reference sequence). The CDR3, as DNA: TGTGCCAGTAGGGTGGGCAGCAATAGCAATCAGCCCCAGCATTTT. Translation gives CASRVGSNSNQPQHF.

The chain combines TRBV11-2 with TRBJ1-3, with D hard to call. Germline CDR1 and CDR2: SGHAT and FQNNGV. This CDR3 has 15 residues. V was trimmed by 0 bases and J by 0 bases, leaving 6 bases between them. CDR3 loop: CASSLEGFSGNTIYF. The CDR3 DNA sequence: TGTGCCAGCAGCTTAGAGGGCTTCTCTGGAAACACCATATATTTT.

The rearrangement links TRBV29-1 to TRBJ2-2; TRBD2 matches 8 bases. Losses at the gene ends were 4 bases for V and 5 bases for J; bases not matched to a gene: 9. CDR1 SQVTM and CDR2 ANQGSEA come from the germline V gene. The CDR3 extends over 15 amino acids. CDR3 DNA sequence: TGCAGCGTTGGGCGGGGGGCGATGGGTACCGGGGAGCTGTTTTTT. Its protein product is CSVGRGAMGTGELFF.